A selection of T cell receptor beta chains follows, all from one sample in a study of siplizumab effects on memory and regulatory T cells. The repertoire was sequenced with immunoSEQ multiplex PCR; TCRdb's copy has only in-frame clones and lacks some. Of about 100,000 clones listed, approximately 94% are singletons. The sequenced sample consisted of non-Treg CD4+ T cells sorted from blood. These TCRs come from a human donor in good health. Each CDR3 is given with its conserved first and last residue. Each record gives: J gene, CDR3 length, D gene, V gene, clone size, CDR3 DNA, CDR3 protein. D genes are given only for firm matches. Not all rows give a size; the values are once, few, many and, for expanded clones, a class.

>TRBJ2-1|14|NA|TRBV2|NA
TGTGCCAGCAGTGTCTCATCGGGGGCGTATGAGCAGTTCTTC
CASSVSSGAYEQFF
>TRBJ2-5|14|NA|TRBV19|NA
TGTGCCAGTAGTAGCGGGACAGTTAAGGAGACCCAGTACTTC
CASSSGTVKETQYF
>TRBJ2-7|13|TRBD2|TRBV5-3|once
TGTGCCAGAAGCCCTGGACTAGCGTTCGAGCAGTACTTC
CARSPGLAFEQYF
>TRBJ2-1|15|NA|TRBV9|NA
TGTGCCAGCAGTCCTGGACAGCCTTGGTACAATGAGCAGTTCTTC
CASSPGQPWYNEQFF
>TRBJ2-7|15|NA|TRBV7-3|NA
TGTGCCAGCAGCTTACAGGCTAGCCGTTTCTACGAGCAGTACTTC
CASSLQASRFYEQYF
>TRBJ2-5|10|NA|TRBV11-3|NA
TGTGCCAGCAGGCCAGAGACCCAGTACTTC
CASRPETQYF
>TRBJ2-5|13|NA|TRBV2|NA
TGTGCCAGCAGTGAACTGGGGGGAGAGACCCAGTACTTC
CASSELGGETQYF
>TRBJ2-7|13|TRBD1|TRBV5-1|once
TGCGCCAGCAGCACGCGACAGGGGCCCGAGCAGTACTTC
CASSTRQGPEQYF
>TRBJ2-7|10|NA|TRBV11-3|NA
TGTGCCAGCACCCCGGGGGAGCAGTACTTC
CASTPGEQYF
>TRBJ2-1|14|NA|TRBV6-1|NA
TGTGCCAGCAGTGAAATACAGAGATCCAATGAGCAGTTCTTC
CASSEIQRSNEQFF
>TRBJ2-3|16|TRBD2|TRBV27|NA
TGTGCCAGCAGTTTCGGACTAGCGGGAGGTGCGGATACGCAGTATTTT
CASSFGLAGGADTQYF
>TRBJ2-7|11|NA|TRBV28|NA
TGTGCCAGCAGTTTTAGTTACGAGCAGTACTTC
CASSFSYEQYF
>TRBJ2-3|15|TRBD2|TRBV4-2|NA
TGTGCCAGCAGCCCCCGGACTAGTCCCACCGATACGCAGTATTTT
CASSPRTSPTDTQYF
>TRBJ2-5|13|NA|TRBV5-1|once
TGCGCCAGCGGCCCGGACGGGGGTGAGACCCAGTACTTC
CASGPDGGETQYF
>TRBJ2-3|14|TRBD1|TRBV5-1|NA
TGCGCCAGCAGCCGCGGACAGGTTGGGGATACGCAGTATTTT
CASSRGQVGDTQYF
>TRBJ2-6|13|NA|TRBV28|once
TGTGCCAGCATTTCCTCTGGGGCCAACGTCCTGACTTTC
CASISSGANVLTF
>TRBJ2-7|14|NA|TRBV5-1|NA
TGCGCCAGCAGCGTCATTGGGGGCTCCTACGAGCAGTACTTC
CASSVIGGSYEQYF
>TRBJ1-2|14|NA|TRBV5-1|NA
TGCGCCAGCAGCCATGGGATGTCAGGGGCTGGCTACACCTTC
CASSHGMSGAGYTF
>TRBJ1-1|16|TRBD1|TRBV23-1|NA
TGCGCCAGCAGTCAAAGGACAGGGGGTAGGAACACTGAAGCTTTCTTT
CASSQRTGGRNTEAFF
>TRBJ1-3|16|NA|TRBV4-2|NA
TGTGCCAGCAGCCAAGGGGGGGACCCCTCTGGAAACACCATATATTTT
CASSQGGDPSGNTIYF
>TRBJ2-3|14|NA|TRBV15|NA
TGTGCCACCAGATTGGGACGGCACACAGATACGCAGTATTTT
CATRLGRHTDTQYF
>TRBJ2-5|15|NA|TRBV7-6|NA
TGTGCCAGCAGCTCCAATCCCATTACCCAAGAGACCCAGTACTTC
CASSSNPITQETQYF
>TRBJ2-3|17|TRBD2|TRBV7-9|NA
TGTGCCAGCAGCTTGGGGATAGCGGGAGATGGGTCAGATACGCAGTATTTT
CASSLGIAGDGSDTQYF
>TRBJ1-3|15|NA|TRBV6-5|NA
TGTGCCAGCAGTTACCAGGGTATCTCTGGAAACACCATATATTTT
CASSYQGISGNTIYF
>TRBJ2-1|15|TRBD2|TRBV9|NA
TGTGCCAGCAGCGTAGAGGGGGCGGGAGGGCATGAGCAGTTCTTC
CASSVEGAGGHEQFF
>TRBJ1-6|14|NA|TRBV6-1|NA
TGTGCCAGCAGAGGGGGAGGGCCTAATTCACCCCTCCACTTT
CASRGGGPNSPLHF
>TRBJ2-2|17|TRBD1|TRBV5-1|NA
TGCGCCAGCAGCTCGCGCGTAGGACAGGGGGACACCGGGGAGCTGTTTTTT
CASSSRVGQGDTGELFF
>TRBJ1-1|13|NA|TRBV12-5|NA
TGTGCTAGTGGTTTGGAGGTTGGAACTGAAGCTTTCTTT
CASGLEVGTEAFF
>TRBJ2-3|14|TRBD1|TRBV19|NA
TGTGCCAGTACCCCGGGACAGGCCACAGATACGCAGTATTTT
CASTPGQATDTQYF
>TRBJ2-2|15|NA|TRBV5-4|NA
TGTGCCAGCAGCGCCCCCGGGGGTTTACAGAGGGAGCTGTTTTTT
CASSAPGGLQRELFF
>TRBJ1-4|14|TRBD1|TRBV18|NA
TGTGCCAGCTCACGGGACAGACAAAATGAAAAACTGTTTTTT
CASSRDRQNEKLFF
>TRBJ2-3|14|TRBD2|TRBV27|NA
TGTGCCAGCAGTAGACTAGCGGGGACAGATACGCAGTATTTT
CASSRLAGTDTQYF
>TRBJ2-5|17|TRBD2|TRBV2|NA
TGTGCCAGCAGTGATGACTATGGACTAGCGGGAGGAGAGACCCAGTACTTC
CASSDDYGLAGGETQYF
>TRBJ1-3|15|NA|TRBV28|NA
TGTGCCAGCAGTTTAATTCTTCCAAGGGGAAACACCATATATTTT
CASSLILPRGNTIYF
>TRBJ1-2|11|NA|TRBV30|NA
TGTGCCTGGAGTGCCAGCTATGGCTACACCTTC
CAWSASYGYTF
>TRBJ1-1|14|NA|TRBV19|NA
TGTGCCAGTAGTACTCAGGGTCGGGACACTGAAGCTTTCTTT
CASSTQGRDTEAFF
>TRBJ2-1|13|NA|TRBV7-3|NA
TGTGCCAGCAGCTTAAACTCCTACAATGAGCAGTTCTTC
CASSLNSYNEQFF
>TRBJ2-7|12|NA|TRBV29-1|NA
TGCAGCGTTGGGGCTAGCAAGTACGAGCAGTACTTC
CSVGASKYEQYF
>TRBJ2-7|17|TRBD2|TRBV23-1|NA
TGCGCCAGCAGTCAACCCGGGACTAGCCATGGCTCCTACGAGCAGTACTTC
CASSQPGTSHGSYEQYF
>TRBJ1-1|13|NA|TRBV5-1|few
TGCGCCAGCAGCGGACAGTCGAACACTGAAGCTTTCTTT
CASSGQSNTEAFF
>TRBJ1-1|14|TRBD1|TRBV19|NA
TGTGCCAGTAGTCCTAGACAGGGGCGGACTGAAGCTTTCTTT
CASSPRQGRTEAFF
>TRBJ1-3|16|NA|TRBV12-2|NA
TGTGCAAGTCGCTTACCCGGATTACTGACTGGAAACACCATATATTTT
CASRLPGLLTGNTIYF
>TRBJ1-2|16|TRBD1|TRBV29-1|NA
TGCAGCGTCTACCGGGACAGGAAAGAGAATAACTATGGCTACACCTTC
CSVYRDRKENNYGYTF
>TRBJ1-2|15|NA|TRBV5-1|NA
TGCGCCAGCAGCTTGGCTCTAGGAGATAACTATGGCTACACCTTC
CASSLALGDNYGYTF
>TRBJ2-7|15|NA|TRBV9|NA
TGTGCCAGCAGCGTAGACTCTAGCACTAGCTACGAGCAGTACTTC
CASSVDSSTSYEQYF
>TRBJ2-5|12|NA|TRBV7-9|NA
TGTGCCAGCAAGGAGCAGGACGGGACCCAGTACTTC
CASKEQDGTQYF
>TRBJ2-1|15|NA|TRBV19|NA
TGTGCCAGTAGGAATCTATGGGACTTATACAATGAGCAGTTCTTC
CASRNLWDLYNEQFF
>TRBJ2-1|16|NA|TRBV14|NA
TGTGCCAGCAGCCATTCAGTATTTTGGTCCTACAATGAGCAGTTCTTC
CASSHSVFWSYNEQFF
>TRBJ1-4|15|TRBD1|TRBV4-1|NA
TGCGCCAGCAGCCCACAGGGGGCAACTAATGAAAAACTGTTTTTT
CASSPQGATNEKLFF
>TRBJ2-3|14|TRBD2|TRBV6-4|NA
TGTGCCAGCAGAATCAGCGGGGGCACAGATACGCAGTATTTT
CASRISGGTDTQYF
>TRBJ1-4|15|TRBD1|TRBV19|few
TGTGCCAGTAGTCTGGACGGGACAGGGTTTGAAAAACTGTTTTTT
CASSLDGTGFEKLFF
>TRBJ2-7|14|TRBD2|TRBV6-1|NA
TGTGCCAGCCTACTAGCGGGATTGACCTACGAGCAGTACTTC
CASLLAGLTYEQYF
>TRBJ2-3|15|NA|TRBV9|NA
TGTGCCAGCAGCGTAGCCCCAACGAATTCACAAACGCAGTATTTT
CASSVAPTNSQTQYF
>TRBJ1-1|13|NA|TRBV11-3|NA
TGTGCCAGCAGCCCGGCGGAAGAGGCTGAAGCTTTCTTT
CASSPAEEAEAFF
>TRBJ2-7|13|TRBD1|TRBV7-3|once
TGTGCCAGCAGCTCGACAGGGACGGGTGAGCAGTACTTC
CASSSTGTGEQYF
>TRBJ1-2|16|NA|TRBV27|NA
TGTGCCAGCAGTCCGAACACGGGGGCTGTTTTCTATGGCTACACCTTC
CASSPNTGAVFYGYTF
>TRBJ1-3|15|NA|TRBV5-4|NA
TGTGCCAGCAGCGTTACAGGGTGGCAAGGAAACACCATATATTTT
CASSVTGWQGNTIYF